Listed below are T cell receptor beta chains from one sample, sequenced in a study of blood T cell repertoires in COVID-19. Sequencing used immunoSEQ multiplex PCR; TCRdb keeps in-frame clones, though not all of them. The repertoire has approximately 100,000 clones, 90% to 95% of them found once; the top ten carry about 0.89%. Sequencing was performed on peripheral blood. The receptors originated from a man in his sixties with acute or convalescent COVID-19. Both conserved end residues are part of each CDR3. The D gene is left open where the match is weak. The size of a clone is reported for some rows only, either as once, few or many, or as a class for expanded clones.

V: TRBV5-8
J: TRBJ1-5
D: .
size: .
length: 13
DNA: TGTGCCAGCAGCCCGGTGAGAGATCAGCCCCAGCATTTT
CDR3: CASSPVRDQPQHF

V: TRBV5-4
J: TRBJ1-4
D: TRBD1
size: .
length: 16
DNA: TGTGCCAGCAGCTTGGACGCGACAGGGGGGAATGAAAAACTGTTTTTT
CDR3: CASSLDATGGNEKLFF

V: TRBV9
J: TRBJ1-2
D: TRBD1
size: .
length: 14
DNA: TGTGCCAGCAGCGTGGGGGACAGGGTGGCTGGCTACACCTTC
CDR3: CASSVGDRVAGYTF

V: TRBV18
J: TRBJ1-1
D: .
size: .
length: 15
DNA: TGTGCCAGCTCACCCGTACCCGGACAGAACACTGAAGCTTTCTTT
CDR3: CASSPVPGQNTEAFF

V: TRBV15
J: TRBJ1-5
D: TRBD1
size: .
length: 16
DNA: TGTGCCACCAGCAGCCCGGGACAGGGTCGTTATCAGCCCCAGCATTTT
CDR3: CATSSPGQGRYQPQHF

V: TRBV6-5
J: TRBJ1-1
D: .
size: .
length: 15
DNA: TGTGCCAGCAGTACTGACAGGCTCTCGAACACTGAAGCTTTCTTT
CDR3: CASSTDRLSNTEAFF

V: TRBV28
J: TRBJ1-2
D: .
size: .
length: 13
DNA: TGTGCCAGCAGCCTTCCACGGAACTATGGCTACACCTTC
CDR3: CASSLPRNYGYTF

V: TRBV7-9
J: TRBJ2-3
D: TRBD1
size: .
length: 15
DNA: TGTGCCAGCAGCTTAAGCCAGGGGGCCACAGATACGCAGTATTTT
CDR3: CASSLSQGATDTQYF

V: TRBV6-6
J: TRBJ1-3
D: .
size: .
length: 12
DNA: TGTGCCAGCAGTTACTCGGACATTACCATATATTTT
CDR3: CASSYSDITIYF

V: TRBV30
J: TRBJ1-4
D: .
size: .
length: 12
DNA: TGTGCCTGCGGGGGGGTTAATGAAAAACTGTTTTTT
CDR3: CACGGVNEKLFF

V: TRBV11-1
J: TRBJ2-3
D: .
size: .
length: 13
DNA: TGTGCCAGCAGCTCATCGGACAGAGATACGCAGTATTTT
CDR3: CASSSSDRDTQYF

V: TRBV28
J: TRBJ1-2
D: TRBD1
size: .
length: 14
DNA: TGTGCCAGTTTGGGGCAGGGGGCGGGCTATGGCTACACCTTC
CDR3: CASLGQGAGYGYTF

V: TRBV28
J: TRBJ1-1
D: .
size: .
length: 16
DNA: TGTGCCAGCAGTCGAAACCGGCCCAGGGGTATCACTGAAGCTTTCTTT
CDR3: CASSRNRPRGITEAFF

V: TRBV2
J: TRBJ2-2
D: .
size: .
length: 13
DNA: TGTGCCAGCAGTGAGGGAGGAGCGCGGGAGCTGTTTTTT
CDR3: CASSEGGARELFF

V: TRBV7-9
J: TRBJ1-3
D: .
size: .
length: 14
DNA: TGTGCCAGCAGGACGGGGAGCTCTGGAAACACCATATATTTT
CDR3: CASRTGSSGNTIYF

V: TRBV3-1/TRBV3-2
J: TRBJ2-3
D: .
size: .
length: 18
DNA: TGTGCCAGCAGCCAAGATCCCCGTGGGGAGGCGCTCACAGATACGCAGTATTTT
CDR3: CASSQDPRGEALTDTQYF

V: TRBV3-1/TRBV3-2
J: TRBJ2-7
D: TRBD1
size: .
length: 15
DNA: TGTGCCAGCAGCCAAGGGGCAGGGGGTTCCTACGAGCAGTACTTC
CDR3: CASSQGAGGSYEQYF

V: TRBV10-3
J: TRBJ1-2
D: TRBD1
size: .
length: 13
DNA: TGTGCCACCGGGACAGAGACTAACTATGGCTACACCTTC
CDR3: CATGTETNYGYTF

V: TRBV4-2
J: TRBJ2-2
D: TRBD2
size: .
length: 18
DNA: TGTGCCAGCAGCCACCTGGAACGGCTAGCGGAATACACCGGGGAGCTGTTTTTT
CDR3: CASSHLERLAEYTGELFF

V: TRBV7-9
J: TRBJ1-2
D: TRBD1
size: .
length: 12
DNA: TGTGCCAGCAGCCCCGGACAGGGGGCGCATACCTTC
CDR3: CASSPGQGAHTF

V: TRBV12-3/TRBV12-4
J: TRBJ2-1
D: TRBD1
size: .
length: 13
DNA: TGTGCCAGCAGTCCCCAGGGGGACAATGAGCAGTTCTTC
CDR3: CASSPQGDNEQFF

V: TRBV11-2
J: TRBJ2-3
D: TRBD2
size: .
length: 15
DNA: TGTGCCAGCAGCTCGGAGACTAGCAGATCAGATACGCAGTATTTT
CDR3: CASSSETSRSDTQYF

V: TRBV6-5
J: TRBJ2-5
D: TRBD2
size: .
length: 13
DNA: TGTGCCAGCAGCCGGACTAGCATGGAGACCCAGTACTTC
CDR3: CASSRTSMETQYF

V: TRBV30
J: TRBJ1-1
D: .
size: .
length: 13
DNA: TGTGCCCGACAGTTGGACCCGAACACTGAAGCTTTCTTT
CDR3: CARQLDPNTEAFF

V: TRBV18
J: TRBJ1-1
D: .
size: .
length: 14
DNA: TGTGCCAGCTCACCCTCGGGGGGGTACACTGAAGCTTTCTTT
CDR3: CASSPSGGYTEAFF

V: TRBV5-1
J: TRBJ1-1
D: TRBD1
size: few
length: 13
DNA: TGCGCCAGCAGCTTAATTCAGGGGGGTGAAGCTTTCTTT
CDR3: CASSLIQGGEAFF

V: TRBV5-1
J: TRBJ1-1
D: .
size: .
length: 15
DNA: TGCGCCAGCAGCCACCCGACAGGAAAGAACACTGAAGCTTTCTTT
CDR3: CASSHPTGKNTEAFF

V: TRBV6-5
J: TRBJ2-5
D: TRBD2
size: once
length: 15
DNA: TGTGCCAGCAGTTCCCTAGCGGGAGTCCAAGAGACCCAGTACTTC
CDR3: CASSSLAGVQETQYF

V: TRBV14
J: TRBJ2-1
D: TRBD2
size: .
length: 18
DNA: TGTGCCAGCAGCCAATCGTTGGCTAGCGGGAGGACCTACAATGAGCAGTTCTTC
CDR3: CASSQSLASGRTYNEQFF

V: TRBV5-1
J: TRBJ2-7
D: TRBD2
size: once
length: 16
DNA: TGCGCCAGCAGCTTGGCCGGCGGGACTAGGACCTACGAGCAGTACTTC
CDR3: CASSLAGGTRTYEQYF

V: TRBV6-5
J: TRBJ2-1
D: .
size: .
length: 15
DNA: TGTGCCAGCAGTTCTCGGACGGGGATAGGTAATGAGCAGTTCTTC
CDR3: CASSSRTGIGNEQFF

V: TRBV27
J: TRBJ2-2
D: TRBD2
size: .
length: 17
DNA: TGTGCCAGCATTCTCCGTAGCGGGAGGGCCGGCACCGGGGAGCTGTTTTTT
CDR3: CASILRSGRAGTGELFF

V: TRBV30
J: TRBJ1-1
D: TRBD1
size: .
length: 14
DNA: TGTGCCTGGAGAGACGCCGGACAGGGGACGGGAGCTTTCTTT
CDR3: CAWRDAGQGTGAFF